A selection of T cell receptor beta chains follows, all from one sample in a study of OX40 agonist ivuxolimab in advanced cancers. TCRdb keeps only in-frame clones here, not all; method: immunoSEQ multiplex PCR. The table includes 77,000 or so clones, over 80% detected once. Sequences were derived from CD4+ or CD8+ T cells sorted from blood, sampled in a trial of the OX40 agonist ivuxolimab. These receptors all stem from an adult with an advanced solid tumor such as melanoma, head and neck, liver or kidney cancer. Each CDR3 is given with its conserved first and last residue. A D gene is named only where the DNA matches it firmly. Size is stated for part of the rows, as once, few or many counts, or as a class when the clone is expanded.

J gene | D gene | V gene | clone size | CDR3 protein | CDR3 DNA
TRBJ1-1 | . | TRBV9 | few | CASSPSGQGRTEAFF | TGTGCCAGCAGCCCTAGTGGGCAGGGGCGCACTGAAGCTTTCTTT
TRBJ2-5 | . | TRBV2 | . | CASSEEETQYF | TGTGCCAGCAGTGAGGAGGAGACCCAGTACTTC
TRBJ1-1 | TRBD1 | TRBV30 | . | CAWSETGMNTEAFF | TGTGCCTGGAGCGAGACAGGGATGAACACTGAAGCTTTCTTT
TRBJ2-1 | . | TRBV5-1 | . | CASTVWGAQNEQFF | TGCGCCAGCACGGTCTGGGGGGCCCAGAATGAGCAGTTCTTC
TRBJ1-2 | . | TRBV14 | . | CASSQDIKGGGGAVWNYGYTF | TGTGCCAGCAGCCAGGATATCAAGGGCGGGGGAGGAGCGGTATGGAACTATGGCTACACCTTC
TRBJ1-4 | . | TRBV6-1 | . | CASSEASRIVKLFF | TGTGCCAGCAGTGAAGCGTCTCGGATAGTGAAACTGTTTTTT
TRBJ2-3 | TRBD2 | TRBV7-3 | . | CASSLLLAGGTDTQYF | TGTGCCAGCAGCCTCTTACTAGCGGGGGGAACAGATACGCAGTATTTT
TRBJ2-7 | TRBD2 | TRBV5-6 | . | CASSWTSGSPPHEQYF | TGTGCCAGCAGCTGGACTAGCGGGAGTCCTCCTCACGAGCAGTACTTC
TRBJ1-6 | TRBD1 | TRBV7-2 | once | CASSLTTGVNSPLHF | TGTGCCAGCAGCTTGACGACAGGGGTGAATTCACCCCTCCACTTT
TRBJ1-6 | TRBD1 | TRBV19 | . | CASSIHGPGQDDSPLHF | TGTGCCAGTAGTATACACGGACCGGGACAGGATGATTCACCCCTCCACTTT
TRBJ2-2 | TRBD2 | TRBV7-6 | . | CASSRGLAGETNTGELFF | TGTGCCAGCAGCCGAGGACTAGCGGGGGAAACGAACACCGGGGAGCTGTTTTTT
TRBJ1-2 | TRBD1 | TRBV10-3 | . | CAISVGIPGQGANNYGYTF | TGTGCCATCAGTGTTGGAATACCGGGACAGGGGGCGAATAACTATGGCTACACCTTC
TRBJ2-6 | . | TRBV27 | . | CASSLFVPRQVNSGANVLTF | TGTGCCAGCAGTTTATTCGTCCCGAGACAGGTCAACTCTGGGGCCAACGTCCTGACTTTC
TRBJ1-3 | TRBD1 | TRBV7-8 | . | CASTPDRGLGNTIYF | TGTGCCAGCACCCCCGACAGGGGGCTAGGAAACACCATATATTTT
TRBJ2-7 | TRBD2 | TRBV6-5 | . | CASSRSRDYYEQYF | TGTGCCAGCAGCCGATCCCGGGACTACTACGAGCAGTACTTC
TRBJ2-1 | TRBD1 | TRBV18 | once | CASSPGTGYNEQFF | TGTGCCAGCTCACCCGGGACAGGGTACAATGAGCAGTTCTTC
TRBJ2-3 | TRBD2 | TRBV5-1 | . | CASSKDSGGPGDTQYF | TGCGCCAGCAGCAAAGATAGCGGGGGGCCGGGAGATACGCAGTATTTT
TRBJ2-7 | TRBD2 | TRBV7-8 | . | CASSFGTSGYYEQYF | TGTGCCAGCAGCTTTGGGACTAGCGGATACTACGAGCAGTACTTC
TRBJ2-1 | . | TRBV2 | . | CASRETHEQFF | TGTGCCAGCAGGGAGACCCATGAGCAGTTCTTC
TRBJ1-5 | . | TRBV19 | . | CASSMGAGNQPQHF | TGTGCCAGTAGTATGGGGGCAGGCAATCAGCCCCAGCATTTT
TRBJ2-1 | . | TRBV9 | . | CASSVVSTSYNEQFF | TGTGCCAGCAGCGTAGTATCGACTAGCTACAATGAGCAGTTCTTC
TRBJ2-5 | . | TRBV6-1 | once | CASSAGTHGNHADF | TGTGCCAGCAGTGCCGGGACACATGGTAATCACGCGGACTTC
TRBJ1-3 | . | TRBV7-6 | . | CASSLAERNSGNTIYF | TGTGCCAGCAGCTTAGCGGAGAGGAACTCTGGAAACACCATATATTTT
TRBJ1-1 | . | TRBV6-5 | . | CASSPGGLNTEAFF | TGTGCCAGCAGTCCCGGGGGCCTGAACACTGAAGCTTTCTTT
TRBJ2-7 | . | TRBV10-3 | once | CAISEFSYEQYF | TGTGCCATCAGTGAGTTTTCCTACGAGCAGTACTTC
TRBJ2-5 | . | TRBV11-3 | few | CASSLDRDSSTQYF | TGTGCCAGCAGCTTAGATCGGGACTCGTCGACCCAGTACTTC
TRBJ1-5 | . | TRBV9 | . | CASSVSGSWYQPQHF | TGTGCCAGCAGCGTATCAGGGTCCTGGTATCAGCCCCAGCATTTT
TRBJ1-2 | . | TRBV5-6 | . | CASSPGHYGYTF | TGTGCCAGCAGCCCCGGACACTATGGCTACACCTTC
TRBJ2-1 | TRBD1 | TRBV11-3 | once | CASSTRTGFDEQFF | TGTGCCAGCAGCACCCGGACAGGGTTCGATGAGCAGTTCTTC
TRBJ2-3 | TRBD2 | TRBV28 | . | CASSPGTNEGRDTQYF | TGTGCCAGCAGCCCCGGGACTAACGAAGGTCGGGATACGCAGTATTTT
TRBJ2-2 | TRBD1 | TRBV27 | . | CASRDRVNTGELFF | TGTGCCAGCCGGGACAGGGTTAACACCGGGGAGCTGTTTTTT
TRBJ2-2 | . | TRBV6-6 | . | CASHETGATGELFF | TGTGCCAGCCATGAGACGGGAGCTACCGGGGAGCTGTTTTTT
TRBJ2-5 | . | TRBV10-3 | . | CAISDSTGVETQYF | TGTGCCATCAGTGACTCCACTGGGGTGGAGACCCAGTACTTC
TRBJ1-1 | . | TRBV19 | . | CASSIDAISTEAFF | TGTGCCAGTAGTATAGATGCGATAAGCACTGAAGCTTTCTTT
TRBJ2-1 | TRBD1 | TRBV19 | . | CASSIRDRGPLEYNEQFF | TGTGCCAGTAGTATAAGGGACAGGGGGCCACTAGAATACAATGAGCAGTTCTTC
TRBJ2-7 | TRBD1 | TRBV5-1 | . | CASSPGQVIYEQYF | TGCGCCAGCAGCCCGGGACAGGTGATCTACGAGCAGTACTTC
TRBJ2-1 | TRBD2 | TRBV5-1 | . | CASSPGTSVYNEQFF | TGCGCCAGCAGCCCCGGGACTAGCGTTTACAATGAGCAGTTCTTC
TRBJ1-5 | . | TRBV27 | . | CASSSTGQPQHF | TGTGCCAGCAGTTCGACAGGTCAGCCCCAGCATTTT
TRBJ1-1 | . | TRBV30 | few | CAWNVHRNTEAFF | TGTGCCTGGAACGTCCACAGGAACACTGAAGCTTTCTTT
TRBJ2-3 | TRBD2 | TRBV9 | once | CASSVGAGGRLPDTQYF | TGTGCCAGCAGCGTAGGTGCGGGAGGGCGGTTGCCAGATACGCAGTATTTT
TRBJ2-2 | TRBD1 | TRBV28 | . | CASSPSPGTGARTGELFF | TGTGCCAGCAGCCCAAGTCCCGGGACAGGGGCGAGAACCGGGGAGCTGTTTTTT
TRBJ1-2 | . | TRBV28 | once | CASGLTPNYGYTF | TGTGCCAGCGGTCTAACTCCTAACTATGGCTACACCTTC
TRBJ2-7 | . | TRBV6-5 | . | CASSYRADQYEQYF | TGTGCCAGCAGTTACCGGGCAGACCAATACGAGCAGTACTTC
TRBJ1-2 | TRBD1 | TRBV19 | . | CASSIGYGQAPYGYTF | TGTGCCAGTAGTATTGGGTACGGACAGGCTCCCTATGGCTACACCTTC
TRBJ2-1 | TRBD2 | TRBV4-1 | . | CASSQGGLASYNEQFF | TGCGCCAGCAGCCAGGGGGGACTAGCTAGCTACAATGAGCAGTTCTTC
TRBJ1-5 | . | TRBV7-6 | . | CANRRGTLGNQPQHF | TGTGCCAACCGGAGAGGGACCTTGGGCAATCAGCCCCAGCATTTT
TRBJ2-1 | . | TRBV5-1 | . | CASSPVQGHNEQFF | TGCGCCAGCAGCCCGGTGCAGGGCCACAATGAGCAGTTCTTC
TRBJ1-2 | . | TRBV29-1 | . | CSVQGGGYTF | TGCAGCGTACAGGGCGGTGGCTACACCTTC
TRBJ2-7 | . | TRBV10-1 | . | CASSVRGRGFLTYEQYF | TGCGCCAGCAGTGTGAGGGGAAGAGGCTTCTTGACCTACGAGCAGTACTTC
TRBJ2-1 | . | TRBV9 | . | CASSVDSSYNEQFF | TGTGCCAGCAGCGTAGATTCCTCCTACAATGAGCAGTTCTTC
TRBJ2-5 | . | TRBV18 | . | CASSPPSGYETQYF | TGTGCCAGCTCACCACCGTCGGGGTACGAGACCCAGTACTTC
TRBJ1-2 | TRBD1 | TRBV10-3 | . | CAISDPRDRENYGYTF | TGTGCCATCAGTGACCCCCGGGACAGGGAAAACTATGGCTACACCTTC
TRBJ1-5 | TRBD1 | TRBV10-2 | . | CASSESGQGGQPQHF | TGCGCCAGCAGTGAGTCGGGACAGGGGGGTCAGCCCCAGCATTTT